Included here is one TCR beta chain sequence, with context. The study assigned cohorts using participant-reported clinical history. This record belongs to a study of blood T cell repertoires in COVID-19. Here immunoSEQ multiplex PCR was the method, and the copy in TCRdb shows in-frame clones only, minus some. The sample has about 300,000 clones; approximately 90% are singletons. This CDR3 region has 14 residues. Trimming took 5 bases from V and 4 from J, leaving 15 bases between them. CDR1 is SGHRS, CDR2 YFSETQ, per germline. Sequenced sample: PBMCs or T cells enriched from blood (not recorded which). This sequence was found in a woman aged 25 to 39 who had recovered from COVID-19. The gene calls are TRBV5-1 and TRBJ1-1; D unresolved. CDR3 sequence: CASSLEVERTEAFF. DNA for the CDR3: TGCGCCAGCAGTCTCGAGGTGGAACGCACTGAAGCTTTCTTT.